This T cell receptor beta chain was found in a study of cytomegalovirus exposure and HLA in healthy donors. Primers for the PCR totalled 60 Vbeta and 13 Jbeta. In the authors' methods: In a later analysis, around 87 million unique TCR beta chains included roughly 11 million shared by two or more donors. Only in-frame clones appear in the TCRdb table, and some are missing; sequencing was by immunoSEQ multiplex PCR. That table furnishes V, J and clone size, whereas the DNA furnished D and trimming. This sample yields about 130,000 clones, of which roughly four fifths are seen a single time; approximately 10% belongs to the top ten. Note on this clone: Its antigen is not known.

Germline V gene sequence: CDR1 KGHSH, CDR2 LQKENI. The CDR3 length is 17 residues. V lost 2 bases and J 5 bases, leaving 21 bases between the germline ends. Study results and caveats: It was reported that the classifier diagnosed cytomegalovirus status with high specificity and sensitivity in both the original and validation cohorts.

The sequenced sample was PBMCs. This sequence joins TRBV18 and TRBJ1-2; possible D gene TRBD1, 5 bases. This TCR was recovered from a male donor in good health and CMV-seropositive. The CDR3 DNA follows: TGTGCCAGCTCACCATATCAAATAGGAGACAGCACTTATGGCTACACCTTC. The encoded protein is CASSPYQIGDSTYGYTF.